This entry lists 8 T cell receptor beta chains sequenced from one sample in a study of cytomegalovirus exposure and HLA in healthy donors. Amplification used 60 Vbeta primers and 13 Jbeta primers. Data came from immunoSEQ multiplex PCR; TCRdb stores just in-frame clones and leaves some out. The data show 90,000 to 120,000 clones, with around 80% seen just once and roughly 4.9% held by the top ten. The sample was PBMCs. All receptors derive from a female donor in good health and CMV-seropositive.

This clone has only a few counts. This chain joins TRBV4-1 and TRBJ1-1, with unresolved D. CDR3 length equals 15 residues. Germline V lookup: CDR1 MGHRA, CDR2 YSYEKL. V lost 0 bases to trimming and J lost 1 base, with 9 bases between them. The CDR3 protein is CASSQDRAGNTEAFF. The CDR3 nucleotides are TGCGCCAGCAGCCAAGATAGGGCGGGGAACACTGAAGCTTTCTTT.

The V and J genes are TRBV7-9 and TRBJ2-3, with 8 bases that match TRBD2. The CDR3 contains 17 residues. J lost 0 bases, V lost 2 bases, and 7 bases had no gene match. CDR1 and CDR2 (germline): SEHNR, FQNEAQ (reference sequence). The DNA for the CDR3 is TGTGCCAGCAGCTTAAGGGCCGGGACTAGTAGCACAGATACGCAGTATTTT. Translated: CASSLRAGTSSTDTQYF.

V and J are TRBV2 and TRBJ1-1; 9 bases fit TRBD1. The V and J ends lost 4 bases and 1 base, in that order; junction bases with no gene match: 4. The CDR3 consists of 15 residues. In germline, CDR1 is SNHLY, CDR2 FYNNEI. CDR3 nucleotide sequence: TGTGCCAGCAGTGTAGGGACAGGGAGGAACACTGAAGCTTTCTTT. It codes for CASSVGTGRNTEAFF.

This clone was counted only a few times. V gene TRBV2 combines with J gene TRBJ1-2, with 7 bases fitting TRBD1. The V and J ends lost 1 base and 5 bases, in that order; junction bases with no gene match: 7. Germline values: CDR1 SNHLY, CDR2 FYNNEI. This CDR3 spans 15 amino acids. CDR3 DNA sequence: TGTGCCAGCAGTGAAGATATGGGACAGACTTATGGCTACACCTTC. The encoded protein is CASSEDMGQTYGYTF.

The table lists this clone with a count of one. V gene TRBV19 combines with J gene TRBJ1-4, with D perhaps matching TRBD1 (6 bases). Germline V gives CDR1 LNHDA, CDR2 SQIVND (reference sequence). This CDR3 comprises 14 residues. The V end lost 4 bases, the J end lost 6 bases, and 12 bases lay between the germline ends. The chain's CDR3 is CASSTRGVDEKLFF. CDR3 DNA: TGTGCCAGTAGTACCAGGGGAGTCGATGAAAAACTGTTTTTT.

V usage is TRBV5-4 and J usage is TRBJ1-3; TRBD1 matches at 7 bases. The germline V gene encodes CDR1 SGHNT and CDR2 YYREEE (reference sequence). Trimming removed 2 bases from V and 2 bases from J; junction bases left unmatched: 1. This CDR3 comprises 14 residues. In nucleotides, the CDR3 is TGTGCCAGCAGCTTACAGGGGACTGGAAACACCATATATTTT. It is translated as CASSLQGTGNTIYF.

The chain combines TRBV19 with TRBJ2-1; the match to TRBD2 covers 11 bases. Germline V gene data show CDR1 as LNHDA and CDR2 as SQIVND (reference sequence). V dropped 7 bases and J dropped 3; count of bases not matched to a gene: 8. The CDR3 extends over 16 amino acids. CDR3 in amino acids: CASIDLAGGLYNEQFF. CDR3 nucleotide sequence: TGTGCCAGTATCGACCTAGCGGGAGGCCTCTACAATGAGCAGTTCTTC.

Comments on this clone: Other DNA sequences in this sample translate to the same CDR3. The chain couples TRBV7-3 to TRBJ2-3, with TRBD2 matching over 13 bases. The germline CDR1 and CDR2 sequences are SGHTA and FQGTGA. The CDR3 runs 16 residues. V trimming: 5 bases; J trimming: 1 base; junction bases outside the gene matches: 3. CDR3: CASSLGLAGGTDTQYF. The CDR3 DNA is TGTGCCAGCAGCCTCGGACTAGCGGGAGGCACAGATACGCAGTATTTT. Complete variable domain (other parts from reference TRBV7-3 and TRBJ2-3): GAGVSQTPSNKVTEKGKYVELRCDPISGHTALYWYRQSLGQGPEFLIYFQGTGAADDSGLPNDRFFAVRPEGSVSTLKIQRTERGDSAVYLCASSLGLAGGTDTQYFGPGTRLTVL.